This TCR beta chain was identified during a study of CD8 T cells in ankylosing spondylitis. Quantitative 5'-RACE was performed with molecular barcodes, and it yielded the TCR beta libraries. TCRdb analysed the 5' RACE reads with MiXCR anew, one entry per CDR3 protein. Of approximately 540,000 distinct CDR3 sequences listed, 9.5% to 15% were seen once; the top ten hold around 6.8%. The study, taken as a whole, reports: There was a TCR beta motif, made of 7 to 9 highly homologous variants, that appeared characteristic of ankylosing spondylitis blood.

For this clonotype: The antigen is not known.

With 1 base removed from V and 0 bases from J, the gap between germline ends came to 8 bases. This CDR3 spans 15 amino acids. Germline assignment: CDR1 SGHRS and CDR2 YFSETQ. The chain links TRBV5-1 to TRBJ2-1, with unresolved D. Specimen: blood, either unsorted or a sorted T cell fraction (not recorded which). The receptor's source is a male donor with ankylosing spondylitis. The DNA for the CDR3 is TGCGCCAGCAGCTTGATGTGGAACTCCTACAATGAGCAGTTCTTC. This translates into CASSLMWNSYNEQFF.